This passage covers 9 T cell receptor beta chains from one sample sequenced in a study of post-analysis software for immune sequencing data. These TCRs are of unknown antigen specificity. Study-wide results and caveats: TRBV segments more frequent in patients than in controls numbered five and included TRBV5-6, TRBV5-1 and TRBV20-1.

Each TCR beta cDNA library carried unique molecular identifiers. Via MiXCR, TCRdb re-called the PCR reads, giving one row per CDR3 protein. This sample yields approximately 730,000 distinct CDR3 sequences, of which about 45% are seen a single time; 4.9% belongs to the top ten. The sequenced sample consisted of blood. The receptors were gathered from a girl between 10 and 17 years old with multiple sclerosis.

CDR3 sequence reads: CSASPGYTF. The CDR3 DNA sequence: TGCAGTGCTAGCCCTGGCTACACCTTC. J is TRBJ1-2 and V is TRBV20-1; D is uncertain. The CDR3 runs 9 residues. The germline CDR1 and CDR2 sequences are DFQATT and SNEGSKA (reference sequence). Trimming left V 3 bases short and J 7 bases short, with 3 bases between.

The chain has TRBV12-3 or TRBV12-4 and TRBJ1-4, with TRBD1 identical over 10 bases. The V gene end was trimmed by 5 bases and the J gene end by 6 bases; junction bases not matched to a gene: 6. The CDR3 loop spans 15 amino acids. CDR3 loop: CASSATGTGDEKLFF. The CDR3 bases are TGTGCCAGCAGTGCTACCGGGACAGGGGATGAAAAACTGTTTTTT.

The chain links TRBV7-9 to TRBJ1-2; D perhaps matches TRBD1 (5 bases). The V end was cut by 5 bases, the J end by 4 bases, with 11 bases between. Germline CDR1 reads SEHNR; CDR2 reads FQNEAQ (reference sequence). The CDR3 sequence is 13 residues long. For the CDR3, the DNA is TGTGCCAGCAGCCGAACAGGATGCTATGGCTACACCTTC. Amino acids: CASSRTGCYGYTF.

This clonotype showed up just once. The rearrangement uses TRBV27 and TRBJ2-1; TRBD2 aligns across 12 bases. The CDR3 consists of 15 residues. CDR1 is MNHEY and CDR2 is SMNVEV in the germline V gene (reference sequence). V dropped 7 bases and J dropped 8; count of bases not matched to a gene: 9. The CDR3 is CASNPLAGGPDEQFF. The CDR3 region has the DNA TGTGCCAGCAATCCCCTAGCGGGAGGGCCAGATGAGCAGTTCTTC.

The chain has TRBV7-8 and TRBJ2-3; D ambiguous. CDR3 length: 15 amino acids. Between the trimmed V and J ends, which lost 4 bases and 0 bases, there was a span of 11 bases. CDR1 is SGHVS and CDR2 is FQNEAQ in the germline V gene. The DNA for the CDR3 is TGTGCCAGCAGCTCCACTATTACTAGCACAGATACGCAGTATTTT. Its protein product is CASSSTITSTDTQYF.

This rearrangement joins TRBV7-2 to TRBJ2-4; D is unresolved. The CDR3 extends over 14 amino acids. CDR1 and CDR2 from the germline V gene are SGHTA and FQGNSA. Deletions cut 5 bases from V and 3 bases from J, with 11 bases between. The CDR3 protein is CASSVGLDKNIQYF. CDR3 coding DNA: TGTGCCAGCAGCGTAGGGCTGGACAAAAACATTCAGTACTTC. Supplemented by reference TRBV7-2 and TRBJ2-4, the full variable domain reads GAGVSQSPSNKVTEKGKDVELRCDPISGHTALYWYRQSLGQGLEFLIYFQGNSAPDKSGLPSDRFSAERTGGSVSTLTIQRTQQEDSAVYLCASSVGLDKNIQYFGAGTRLSVL.

About this clonotype: Just one base apart from a much larger clone, this may be a read error. V and J are TRBV2 and TRBJ2-4; D uncertain. CDR3 length: 13 amino acids. Trimming removed 8 bases at V and 13 bases at J, with 21 bases between. The germline CDR1 and CDR2 sequences are SNHLY and FYNNEI. The CDR3 loop reads CASGRPFSDEQYF. The CDR3 DNA sequence: TGTGCCAGCGGACGACCCTTTTCGGATGAGCAGTACTTC. The whole variable domain, remainder taken from reference TRBV2 and TRBJ2-4, is EPEVTQTPSHQVTQMGQEVILRCVPISNHLYFYWYRQILGQKVEFLVSFYNNEISEKSEIFDDQFSVERPDGSNFTLKIRSTKLEDSAMYFCASGRPFSDEQYFGAGTRLSVL.

As concerns this clonotype: Germline is not matched at one junction end, which may reflect a read error. This chain joins TRBV12-3 or TRBV12-4 and TRBJ1-4, with no clear D. The CDR3 extends over 13 amino acids. CDR3: CASRLARHEKLFF. As DNA, the CDR3 is TGTGCCAGCAGGTTAGCGAGGCATGAAAAACTGTTTTTT.

The chain employs TRBV29-1 and TRBJ1-1; D perhaps matches TRBD1 (6 bases). Trimming left V 4 bases short and J 6 bases short, with 27 bases between. Per the germline V gene, CDR1 is SQVTM and CDR2 is ANQGSEA. CDR3 size: 17 residues. The CDR3 bases are TGCAGCGTTGCCTGGCCGGGTCAGGGGATTAGGGAGCCTGAAGCTTTCTTT. It translates to CSVAWPGQGIREPEAFF.